The 20 T cell receptor beta chains presented below share a single source sample, sequenced in a study of radiotherapy plus CTLA-4 blockade in lung cancer. Only in-frame clones appear in the TCRdb table, and some are missing; sequencing was by immunoSEQ multiplex PCR. This table holds fewer than 55,000 clones, 70% to 90% found once. Here the sequenced sample was peripheral blood, taken from a patient treated with radiotherapy plus ipilimumab. These receptors were taken from a human donor with non-small cell lung cancer whose response to radiotherapy plus ipilimumab could not be evaluated.

This chain connects TRBV19 to TRBJ2-7; possibly TRBD2 for D (6 bases). The CDR3 contains 13 residues. Trimming stripped 3 bases from V and 1 base from J, with 7 bases between. CDR1 is LNHDA, CDR2 SQIVND, per germline (reference sequence). The CDR3 nucleotides read TGTGCCAGTAGTATCCGGGAGTCCTACGAGCAGTACTTC. Its translation is CASSIRESYEQYF.

The chain combines TRBV15 with TRBJ2-2, with 11 nucleotides matching TRBD2. Per germline, CDR1 LNHNV and CDR2 YYDKDF (reference sequence). The CDR3 sequence is 19 residues long. V lost 0 bases, J lost 2 bases, and 8 bases stayed unmatched. CDR3: CATSRDSGSGRVNTGELFF. The CDR3 DNA reads TGTGCCACCAGCAGAGATTCTGGTAGCGGGAGGGTTAACACCGGGGAGCTGTTTTTT.

The chain has TRBV7-9 and TRBJ1-3, with 9 nucleotides matching TRBD1. V shed 3 bases and J 0 bases; nucleotides not matched to a gene: 9. The germline V gene has CDR1 SEHNR and CDR2 FQNEAQ (reference sequence). The CDR3 has 18 amino acids. Written as DNA, the CDR3 is TGTGCCAGCAGCTTGCGCTGGACAGGGGTGTCCTCTGGAAACACCATATATTTT. Protein: CASSLRWTGVSSGNTIYF.

The chain joins TRBV14 to TRBJ2-2; no clear D gene. Germline loops: CDR1 SGHDN, CDR2 FVKESK. The CDR3 length is 20 residues. V was shortened by 6 bases and J by 1 base, with 27 bases between the two germline ends. The CDR3 sequence: CASRHKKISEPKKNTGELFF. The CDR3, as DNA: TGTGCCAGCAGACACAAAAAAATCAGCGAACCGAAGAAGAACACCGGGGAGCTGTTTTTT.

The chain recombines TRBV2 with TRBJ1-1; D gene ambiguous. The CDR3 extends over 12 amino acids. CDR1 is SNHLY, CDR2 FYNNEI, per germline. V lost 5 bases and J 1 base, leaving 5 bases between the germline ends. CDR3: CASSTGNTEAFF. Written as DNA, the CDR3 is TGTGCCAGCAGTACGGGGAACACTGAAGCTTTCTTT. Full variable domain (missing parts from reference TRBV2 and TRBJ1-1): EPEVTQTPSHQVTQMGQEVILRCVPISNHLYFYWYRQILGQKVEFLVSFYNNEISEKSEIFDDQFSVERPDGSNFTLKIRSTKLEDSAMYFCASSTGNTEAFFGQGTRLTVV.

This clone has a handful of counts. This chain links TRBV2 with TRBJ1-3, with 8 positions matching TRBD1. The CDR3 totals 15 residues. V gave up 6 bases and J gave up 0 bases; unmatched junction bases: 4. Per the germline V gene, CDR1 is SNHLY and CDR2 is FYNNEI. DNA of the CDR3: TGTGCCAGCAGCAAGGACAGGGCCTCTGGAAACACCATATATTTT. Translated: CASSKDRASGNTIYF.

This chain uses TRBV28 with TRBJ2-7; 9 bases agree with TRBD1. V dropped 2 bases and J dropped 3; count of bases not matched to a gene: 8. Germline CDR1 and CDR2: MDHEN and SYDVKM. The CDR3 consists of 16 residues. The CDR3 bases are TGTGCCAGCAGTTTAGGACAGGGGACGAACTACTACGAGCAGTACTTC. Amino acids: CASSLGQGTNYYEQYF.

This chain joins TRBV28 and TRBJ1-5, with D unresolved. The CDR3 is 17 amino acids. Trimming took off 4 bases at V and 4 bases at J, with 20 bases between the two ends. The germline V gene has CDR1 MDHEN and CDR2 SYDVKM. The CDR3, as DNA: TGTGCCAGCAGTTGGCGCAGGTCTTTTCCAGGTAATCAGCCCCAGCATTTT. Translating gives CASSWRRSFPGNQPQHF.

This chain connects TRBV5-1 to TRBJ2-3; the match to TRBD2 covers 12 bases. Germline CDR1 SGHRS, CDR2 YFSETQ. This CDR3 comprises 15 residues. V dropped 3 bases and J dropped 5; count of bases not matched to a gene: 4. The chain's CDR3 is CASSSVLAGGDTQYF. The CDR3 nucleotides read TGCGCCAGCAGCTCTGTACTAGCGGGAGGAGATACGCAGTATTTT. Variable domain in full (rest from reference TRBV5-1 and TRBJ2-3): KAGVTQTPRYLIKTRGQQVTLSCSPISGHRSVSWYQQTPGQGLQFLFEYFSETQRNKGNFPGRFSGRQFSNSRSEMNVSTLELGDSALYLCASSSVLAGGDTQYFGPGTRLTVL.

The J gene is TRBJ2-2, the V gene TRBV4-3, with D unclear. CDR1 and CDR2 from the germline V gene are LGHNA and YSLEER. The V end was cut by 1 base, the J end by 1 base, with 7 bases between. CDR3 length: 15 amino acids. The CDR3 is CASSQGTGNTGELFF. As DNA, the CDR3 is TGCGCCAGCAGCCAAGGAACGGGGAACACCGGGGAGCTGTTTTTT.

This clone has only a few counts. This sequence joins TRBV5-8 and TRBJ1-5; 7 bases map to TRBD1. The CDR3 length is 15 residues. Germline CDR1 is SGHTS and CDR2 is YDEGEE. The junction had 7 bases not matched to a gene; V was cut back by 0 bases and J by 7 bases. The CDR3 DNA is TGTGCCAGCAGCTTGGTCGTCGGGACAGACCAGCCCCAGCATTTT. It encodes CASSLVVGTDQPQHF.

The chain carries TRBV28 and TRBJ1-4, with 7 bases that match TRBD1. Germline V gene data show CDR1 as MDHEN and CDR2 as SYDVKM. The CDR3 is 15 amino acids. The V and J ends lost 5 bases and 4 bases, in that order; junction bases with no gene match: 7. The CDR3 DNA is TGTGCCAGCAGTCCATCGGGACAGCATAATGAAAAACTGTTTTTT. It codes for CASSPSGQHNEKLFF.

The chain combines TRBV27 with TRBJ2-1; 9 positions agree with TRBD1. The CDR3 consists of 17 residues. V shed 1 base, J shed 1 base, and the junction held 5 bases outside the gene matches. The germline gives CDR1 MNHEY, CDR2 SMNVEV (reference sequence). The DNA of the CDR3 is TGTGCCAGCAGTTTATTGCGGACAGGGGAATCCTACAATGAGCAGTTCTTC. Protein sequence: CASSLLRTGESYNEQFF.

This clone was seen once. V gene TRBV5-1 combines with J gene TRBJ2-2; the D gene is possibly TRBD1 (5 bases). In germline, CDR1 is SGHRS, CDR2 YFSETQ. CDR3 length: 14 amino acids. Trimming shortened V by 4 bases and J by 3 bases, and 10 bases separated the two germline ends. In nucleotides, the CDR3 is TGCGCCAGCAGCCAAGACAGCTACACCGGGGAGCTGTTTTTT. Translated: CASSQDSYTGELFF.

The chain links TRBV6-5 to TRBJ1-2, with D tentatively TRBD1 (6 bases). This CDR3 is 15 amino acids long. V lost 0 bases, J lost 5 bases, and 13 bases lay in between. CDR1 and CDR2 (germline): MNHEY, SVGAGI. The CDR3 loop is CASSYSDSAGYGYTF. The DNA for the CDR3 is TGTGCCAGCAGTTACTCGGACAGTGCTGGATATGGCTACACCTTC.

This chain connects TRBV11-1 to TRBJ2-7; 11 bases agree with TRBD1. The CDR3 length is 16 residues. V dropped 6 bases and J dropped 7; count of bases not matched to a gene: 14. Germline loops: CDR1 SGHAT, CDR2 FQDESV (reference sequence). The CDR3 is CASRLNSGTGGSEQYF. For the CDR3, the DNA is TGTGCCAGCAGACTCAACTCCGGGACAGGGGGGTCAGAGCAGTACTTC.

The chain joins TRBV5-4 to TRBJ2-1, with D possibly TRBD2 on 6 matching bases. From germline, CDR1 is SGHNT and CDR2 YYREEE (reference sequence). CDR3 length equals 17 residues. Trimming took off 4 bases at V and 0 bases at J, with 17 bases between the two ends. The chain's CDR3 is CASSTKGAGFSYNEQFF. DNA for the CDR3: TGTGCCAGCAGCACCAAAGGGGCGGGGTTCTCCTACAATGAGCAGTTCTTC.

This rearrangement joins TRBV30 to TRBJ1-1, with 7 bases identical to TRBD1. The germline CDR1 and CDR2 sequences are GTSNPN and SVGIG (reference sequence). This CDR3 region has 15 residues. Trimming removed 2 bases from V and 0 bases from J; junction bases left unmatched: 6. For the CDR3, the DNA is TGTGCCTGGAGTCACAGGGGACGGATGAACACTGAAGCTTTCTTT. It yields the protein CAWSHRGRMNTEAFF.

The V and J genes are TRBV19 and TRBJ1-2, with TRBD1 matching 9 bases. The CDR3 runs to 17 residues. J gave up 7 bases and V 9 bases, and 21 bases lay outside the gene matches. From germline, CDR1 is LNHDA and CDR2 SQIVND (reference sequence). CDR3 amino acids: CASTTLTRDREVRGYTF. The CDR3 DNA is TGTGCCAGCACAACCCTAACCCGGGACAGGGAAGTTCGTGGCTACACCTTC.

The rearrangement joins TRBV19 to TRBJ1-2, with 7 bases fitting TRBD1. Germline V gene lookup returns CDR1 LNHDA and CDR2 SQIVND (reference sequence). V lost 6 bases and J lost 1; bases outside the gene matches: 8. This CDR3 has 15 residues. For the CDR3, the DNA is TGTGCCAGTAGCCGAGGGGGCAGGGTTAACTATGGCTACACCTTC. Translation: CASSRGGRVNYGYTF. Full variable domain (outside the CDR3, taken from reference TRBV19 and TRBJ1-2): DGGITQSPKYLFRKEGQNVTLSCEQNLNHDAMYWYRQDPGQGLRLIYYSQIVNDFQKGDIAEGYSVSREKKESFPLTVTSAQKNPTAFYLCASSRGGRVNYGYTFGSGTRLTVV.